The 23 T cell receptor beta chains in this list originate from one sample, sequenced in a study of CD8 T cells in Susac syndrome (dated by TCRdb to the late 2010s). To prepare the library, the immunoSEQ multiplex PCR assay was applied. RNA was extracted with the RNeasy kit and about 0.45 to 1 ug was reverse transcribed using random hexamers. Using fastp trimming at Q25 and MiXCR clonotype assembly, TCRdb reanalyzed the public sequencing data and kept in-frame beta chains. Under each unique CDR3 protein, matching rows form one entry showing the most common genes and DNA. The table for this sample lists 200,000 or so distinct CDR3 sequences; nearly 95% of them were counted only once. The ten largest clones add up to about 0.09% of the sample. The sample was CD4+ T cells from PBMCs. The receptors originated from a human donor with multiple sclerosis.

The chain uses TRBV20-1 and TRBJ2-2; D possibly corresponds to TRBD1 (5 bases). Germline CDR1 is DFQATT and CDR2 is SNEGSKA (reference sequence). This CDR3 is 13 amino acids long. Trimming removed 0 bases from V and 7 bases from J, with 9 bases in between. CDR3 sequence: CSARDGAYGELFF. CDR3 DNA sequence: TGCAGTGCTAGAGATGGGGCCTACGGGGAGCTGTTTTTT.

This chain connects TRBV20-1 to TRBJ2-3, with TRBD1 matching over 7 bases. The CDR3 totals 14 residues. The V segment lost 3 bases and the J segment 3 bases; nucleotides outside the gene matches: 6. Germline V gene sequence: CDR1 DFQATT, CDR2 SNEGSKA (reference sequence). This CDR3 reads CSARGQHLTDTQYF. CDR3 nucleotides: TGCAGTGCTAGGGGACAGCACCTTACAGATACGCAGTATTTT.

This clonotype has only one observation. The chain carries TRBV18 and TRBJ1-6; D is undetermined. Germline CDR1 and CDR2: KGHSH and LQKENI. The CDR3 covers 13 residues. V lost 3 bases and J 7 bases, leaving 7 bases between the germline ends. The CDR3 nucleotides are TGTGCCAGCTCACCCTCCGGAAATTCACCCCTCCACTTT. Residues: CASSPSGNSPLHF.

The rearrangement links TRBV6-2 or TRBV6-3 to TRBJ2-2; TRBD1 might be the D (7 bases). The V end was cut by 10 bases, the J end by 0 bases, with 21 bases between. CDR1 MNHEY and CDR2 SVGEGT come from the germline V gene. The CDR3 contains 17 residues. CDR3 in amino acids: CATTGGTANPNTGELFF. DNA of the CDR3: TGTGCCACCACAGGAGGGACAGCCAACCCGAACACCGGGGAGCTGTTTTTT.

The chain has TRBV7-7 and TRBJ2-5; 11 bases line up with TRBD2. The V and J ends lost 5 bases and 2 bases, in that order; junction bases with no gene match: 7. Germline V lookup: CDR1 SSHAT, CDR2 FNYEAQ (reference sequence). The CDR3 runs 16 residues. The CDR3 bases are TGTGCCAGCAGCGCCGGACTAGCGGGCACGCAAGAGACCCAGTACTTC. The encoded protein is CASSAGLAGTQETQYF.

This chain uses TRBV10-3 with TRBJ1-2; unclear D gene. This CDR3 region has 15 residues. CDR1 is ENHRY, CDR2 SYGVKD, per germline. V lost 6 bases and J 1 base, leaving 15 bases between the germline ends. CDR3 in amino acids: CAISLEARINYGYTF. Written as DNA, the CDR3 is TGTGCCATCAGCCTAGAGGCACGGATTAACTATGGCTACACCTTC.

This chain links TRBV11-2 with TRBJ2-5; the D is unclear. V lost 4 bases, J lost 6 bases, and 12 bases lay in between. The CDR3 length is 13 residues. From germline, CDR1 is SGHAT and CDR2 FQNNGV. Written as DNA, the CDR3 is TGTGCCAGCAGCTCCCTTCTCCCCCAGACCCAGTACTTC. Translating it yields CASSSLLPQTQYF.

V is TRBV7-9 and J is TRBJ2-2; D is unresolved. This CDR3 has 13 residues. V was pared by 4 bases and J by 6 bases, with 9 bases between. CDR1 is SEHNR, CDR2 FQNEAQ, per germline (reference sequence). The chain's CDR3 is CASSSRPPGELFF. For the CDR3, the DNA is TGTGCCAGCAGCTCACGCCCGCCCGGGGAGCTGTTTTTT. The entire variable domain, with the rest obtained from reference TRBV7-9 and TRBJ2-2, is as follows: DTGVSQNPRHKITKRGQNVTFRCDPISEHNRLYWYRQTLGQGPEFLTYFQNEAQLEKSRLLSDRFSAERPKGSFSTLEIQRTEQGDSAMYLCASSSRPPGELFFGEGSRLTVL.

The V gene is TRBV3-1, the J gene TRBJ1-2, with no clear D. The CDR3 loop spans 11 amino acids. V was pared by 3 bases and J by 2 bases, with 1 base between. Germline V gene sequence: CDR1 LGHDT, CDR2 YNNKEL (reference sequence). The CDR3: CASSQNYGYTF. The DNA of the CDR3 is TGTGCCAGCAGCCAGAACTATGGCTACACCTTC.

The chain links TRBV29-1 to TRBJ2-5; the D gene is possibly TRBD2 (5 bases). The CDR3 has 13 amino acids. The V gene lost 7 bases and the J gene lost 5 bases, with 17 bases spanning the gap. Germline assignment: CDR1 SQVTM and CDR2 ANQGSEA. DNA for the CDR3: TGCAGCGGGCGACGGCCCGGGGTGGAGACCCAGTACTTC. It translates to CSGRRPGVETQYF.

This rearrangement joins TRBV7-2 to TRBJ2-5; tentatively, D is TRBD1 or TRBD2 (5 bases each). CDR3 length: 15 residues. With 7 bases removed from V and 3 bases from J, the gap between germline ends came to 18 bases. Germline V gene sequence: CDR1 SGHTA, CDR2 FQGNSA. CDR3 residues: CASTRAGRGEETQYF. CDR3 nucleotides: TGTGCCAGCACCCGGGCAGGCCGAGGGGAAGAGACCCAGTACTTC.

The CDR3 sequence is CASSSGLAGTGTDTQYF. CDR3 DNA: TGTGCCAGCAGCTCGGGACTAGCGGGGACCGGCACAGATACGCAGTATTTT. V is TRBV11-1 and J is TRBJ2-3, with 13 positions matching TRBD2. Germline CDR1 reads SGHAT; CDR2 reads FQDESV (reference sequence). This CDR3 spans 17 amino acids. V shed 4 bases, J shed 1 base, and the junction held 5 bases outside the gene matches.

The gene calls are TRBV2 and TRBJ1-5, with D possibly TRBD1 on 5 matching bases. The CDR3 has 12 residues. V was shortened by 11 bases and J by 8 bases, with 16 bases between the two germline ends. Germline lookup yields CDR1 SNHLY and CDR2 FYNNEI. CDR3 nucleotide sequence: TGTGCCGGCTGGGACGGCGACAAGCCCCAGCATTTT. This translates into CAGWDGDKPQHF.

The CDR3 DNA reads as TGTGCCAGCAGCCTTGGACAGGGGAGAGGATATGGCTACACCTTC. As protein: CASSLGQGRGYGYTF. V is TRBV28 and J is TRBJ1-2, with 9 positions matching TRBD1. The J segment lost 5 bases and the V segment lost 6 bases, leaving 10 bases of the junction unmatched. Per the germline V gene, CDR1 is MDHEN and CDR2 is SYDVKM. CDR3 length: 15 residues.

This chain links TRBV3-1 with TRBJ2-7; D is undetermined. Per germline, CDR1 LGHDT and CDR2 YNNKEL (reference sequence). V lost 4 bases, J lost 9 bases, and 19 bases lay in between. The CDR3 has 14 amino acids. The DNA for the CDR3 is TGTGCCAGCAGCCTTTCGCAGTTGGCGCGTTGGCAGTACTTC. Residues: CASSLSQLARWQYF.

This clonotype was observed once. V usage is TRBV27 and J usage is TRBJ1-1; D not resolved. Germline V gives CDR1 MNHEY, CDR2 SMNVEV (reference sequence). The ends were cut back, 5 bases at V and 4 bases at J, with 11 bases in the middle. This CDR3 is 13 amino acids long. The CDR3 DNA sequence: TGTGCCAGCAGTGCTTCAGTGTTCACTGAAGCTTTCTTT. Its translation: CASSASVFTEAFF.

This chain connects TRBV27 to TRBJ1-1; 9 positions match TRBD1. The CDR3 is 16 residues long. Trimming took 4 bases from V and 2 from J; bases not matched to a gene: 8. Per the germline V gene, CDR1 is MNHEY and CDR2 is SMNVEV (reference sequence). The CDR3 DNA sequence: TGTGCCAGCAGTTCTCAGCCGGGACAGGGAAACACTGAAGCTTTCTTT. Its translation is CASSSQPGQGNTEAFF.

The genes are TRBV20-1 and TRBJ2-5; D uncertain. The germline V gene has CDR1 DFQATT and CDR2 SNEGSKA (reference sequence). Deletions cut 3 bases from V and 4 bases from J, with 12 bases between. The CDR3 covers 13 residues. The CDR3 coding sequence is TGCAGTGCTAGTCCGCTAGATCGAGAGACCCAGTACTTC. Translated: CSASPLDRETQYF.

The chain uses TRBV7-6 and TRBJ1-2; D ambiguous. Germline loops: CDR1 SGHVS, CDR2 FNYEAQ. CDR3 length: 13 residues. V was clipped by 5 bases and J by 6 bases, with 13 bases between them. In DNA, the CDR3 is TGTGCCAGCAGCCTCGGGAGGGCAAATGGCTACACCTTC. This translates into CASSLGRANGYTF.

CDR3 in DNA: TGTGCCAGCTCCCCGGTCGCGGCAGATACGCAGTATTTT. Protein product: CASSPVAADTQYF. The chain links TRBV18 to TRBJ2-3; unclear D gene. The CDR3 spans 13 residues. The germline CDR1 and CDR2 sequences are KGHSH and LQKENI. V lost 6 bases, J lost 4 bases, and 11 bases lay in between.

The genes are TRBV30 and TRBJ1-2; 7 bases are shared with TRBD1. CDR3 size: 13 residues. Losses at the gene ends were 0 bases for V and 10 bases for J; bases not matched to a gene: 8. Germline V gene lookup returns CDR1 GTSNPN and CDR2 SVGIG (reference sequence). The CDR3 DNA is TGTGCCTGGAGTGTCCGAGGGGGGACAGCCTACACCTTC. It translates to CAWSVRGGTAYTF. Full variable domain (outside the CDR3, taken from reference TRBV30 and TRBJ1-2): SQTIHQWPATLVQPVGSPLSLECTVEGTSNPNLYWYRQAAGRGLQLLFYSVGIGQISSEVPQNLSASRPQDRQFILSSKKLLLSDSGFYLCAWSVRGGTAYTFGSGTRLTVV.

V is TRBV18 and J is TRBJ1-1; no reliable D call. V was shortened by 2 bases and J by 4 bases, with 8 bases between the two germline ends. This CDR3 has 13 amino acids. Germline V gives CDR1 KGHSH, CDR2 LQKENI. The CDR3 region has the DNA TGTGCCAGCTCACCAATGTGGAGCACTGAAGCTTTCTTT. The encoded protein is CASSPMWSTEAFF.

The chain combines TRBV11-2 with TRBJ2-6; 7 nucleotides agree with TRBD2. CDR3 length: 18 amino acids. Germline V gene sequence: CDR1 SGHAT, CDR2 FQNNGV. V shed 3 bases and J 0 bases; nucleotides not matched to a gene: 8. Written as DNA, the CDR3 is TGTGCCAGCAGCTTTCTGGGACTAAGTCGCTCTGGGGCCAACGTCCTGACTTTC. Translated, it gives CASSFLGLSRSGANVLTF.